The clone carrying this TCR beta chain was detected only a few times. The data belong to a study of blood T cell repertoires in COVID-19. CDR3 length equals 13 residues. Germline-derived CDR1 and CDR2 are SNHLY and FYNNEI. Unmatched junction bases numbered 0, after V lost 3 bases and J lost 5 bases. Using immunoSEQ multiplex PCR, the repertoire was profiled, and TCRdb retains in-frame clones only, with some absent. The table includes approximately 200,000 clones, 70% to 85% detected once. This receptor was obtained from a woman in her twenties or thirties who had recovered from COVID-19. The chain joins TRBV2 to TRBJ1-4; TRBD1 matches 7 bases. Sequenced: PBMCs or T cells enriched from blood (not recorded which). The CDR3 region is CASSDRGNEKLFF. The CDR3 region has the DNA TGTGCCAGCAGTGACAGGGGGAATGAAAAACTGTTTTTT.